This is a list of T cell receptor beta chains from one sample in a study of radiation and T cells in renal cell carcinoma. Clones were read by immunoSEQ multiplex PCR, and TCRdb kept only the in-frame ones, dropping some. The sample has over 25,000 clones; roughly 80% are singletons. The sequenced sample was blood, obtained from a patient whose treatment included radiotherapy and nephrectomy. These receptor sequences come from a man aged 55 to 69 with renal cell carcinoma. CDR3s include the opening cysteine and the closing phenylalanine or tryptophan. The order of the fields is D gene, J gene, clone size, V gene, CDR3 length, CDR3 DNA, CDR3 protein. D genes are given only for firm matches. Size is stated for part of the rows, as once, few or many counts, or as a class when the clone is expanded.

>NA|TRBJ2-1|NA|TRBV9|13
TGTGCCAGCAGCCAGGAGGGGGGCCAGCCGCCGTTCTTC
CASSQEGGQPPFF
>TRBD1|TRBJ2-2|NA|TRBV5-8|14
TGTGCCAGCAGCCGGGACAGGATGGCCGGGGAGCTGTTTTTT
CASSRDRMAGELFF
>NA|TRBJ2-7|NA|TRBV6-1|13
TGTGCCAGCAGTGAATGGGCCTTCTACGAGCAGTACTTC
CASSEWAFYEQYF
>NA|TRBJ1-5|NA|TRBV23-1|18
TGCGCCAGCAGTCGGCTGGGACCCAGGGTTTATAGCAATCAGCCCCAGCATTTT
CASSRLGPRVYSNQPQHF
>NA|TRBJ2-1|NA|TRBV6-1|12
TGTGCCAGCAGTTCCAGGGGCTATGAGCAATTCTTC
CASSSRGYEQFF
>NA|TRBJ1-1|once|TRBV10-3|14
TGTGCCATCAGTGACAGCTATAGGGACACTGAAGCTTTCTTT
CAISDSYRDTEAFF
>TRBD2|TRBJ2-1|NA|TRBV14|18
TGTGCCAGCAGCCAAGATTCACATCGGGAGGGCCCCCACAATGAGCAGTTCTTC
CASSQDSHREGPHNEQFF
>NA|TRBJ1-2|NA|TRBV5-1|13
TGCGCCAGCAGCTTAGGGTTTTCCTATGGCTACACCTTC
CASSLGFSYGYTF
>NA|TRBJ2-7|NA|TRBV2|11
TGTGCCAGCAGTTACAGCTACGAGCAGTACTTC
CASSYSYEQYF
>TRBD1|TRBJ2-3|NA|TRBV18|15
TGTGCCAGCTCACCATCGGACAGGGGAACAGATACGCAGTATTTT
CASSPSDRGTDTQYF
>NA|TRBJ2-7|NA|TRBV2|11
TGTGCCAGCAGTCCTCTTCTCGAGCAGTACTTC
CASSPLLEQYF
>NA|TRBJ2-5|NA|TRBV15|14
TGTGCCACCAGCTCCACGGACGCTGGGATGGCCCAGTACTTC
CATSSTDAGMAQYF
>NA|TRBJ2-3|NA|TRBV27|15
TGTGCCAGCAGTTTAACTAGGCCTCTTACTGATACGCAGTATTTT
CASSLTRPLTDTQYF
>NA|TRBJ1-5|NA|TRBV11-2|13
TGTGCCAGCAGCTTGGGAATTGATCAGCCCCAGCATTTT
CASSLGIDQPQHF